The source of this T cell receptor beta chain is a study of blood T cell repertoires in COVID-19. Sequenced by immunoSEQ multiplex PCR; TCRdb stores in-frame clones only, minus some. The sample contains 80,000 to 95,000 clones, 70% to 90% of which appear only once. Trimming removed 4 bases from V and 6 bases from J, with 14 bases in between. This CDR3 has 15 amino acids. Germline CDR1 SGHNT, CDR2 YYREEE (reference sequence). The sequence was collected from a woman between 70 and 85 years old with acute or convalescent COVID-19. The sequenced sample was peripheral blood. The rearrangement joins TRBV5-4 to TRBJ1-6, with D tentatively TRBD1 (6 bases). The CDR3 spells CASSLGVGANSPLHF. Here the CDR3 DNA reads TGTGCCAGCAGCCTCGGTGTGGGGGCTAATTCACCCCTCCACTTT.